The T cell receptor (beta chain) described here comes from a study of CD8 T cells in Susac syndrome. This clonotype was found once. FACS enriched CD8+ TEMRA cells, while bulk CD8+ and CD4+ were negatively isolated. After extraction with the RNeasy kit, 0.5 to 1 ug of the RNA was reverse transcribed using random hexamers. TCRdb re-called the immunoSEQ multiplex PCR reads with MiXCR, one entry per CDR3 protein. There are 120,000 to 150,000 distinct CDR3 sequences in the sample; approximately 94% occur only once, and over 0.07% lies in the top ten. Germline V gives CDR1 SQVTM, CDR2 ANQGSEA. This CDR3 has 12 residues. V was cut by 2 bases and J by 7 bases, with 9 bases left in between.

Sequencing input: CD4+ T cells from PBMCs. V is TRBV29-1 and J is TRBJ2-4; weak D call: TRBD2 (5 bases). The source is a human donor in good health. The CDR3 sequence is CSVEIPGNIQYF. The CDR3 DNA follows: TGCAGCGTTGAAATACCGGGGAACATTCAGTACTTC. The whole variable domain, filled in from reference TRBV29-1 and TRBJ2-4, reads SAVISQKPSRDICQRGTSLTIQCQVDSQVTMMFWYRQQPGQSLTLIATANQGSEATYESGFVIDKFPISRPNLTFSTLTVSNMSPEDSSIYLCSVEIPGNIQYFGAGTRLSVL.